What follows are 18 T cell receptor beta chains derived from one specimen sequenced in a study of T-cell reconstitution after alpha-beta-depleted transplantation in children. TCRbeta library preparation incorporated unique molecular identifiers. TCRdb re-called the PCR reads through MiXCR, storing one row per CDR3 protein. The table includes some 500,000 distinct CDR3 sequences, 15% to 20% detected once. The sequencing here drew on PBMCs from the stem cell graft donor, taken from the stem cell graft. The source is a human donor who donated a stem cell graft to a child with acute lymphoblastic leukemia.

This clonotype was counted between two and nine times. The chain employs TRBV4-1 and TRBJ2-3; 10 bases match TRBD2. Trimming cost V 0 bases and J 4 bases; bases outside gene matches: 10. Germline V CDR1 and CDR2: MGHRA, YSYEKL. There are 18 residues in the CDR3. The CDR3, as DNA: TGCGCCAGCAGCCAAGATCCAAGCGGGAGGGCCGTCTCAGATACGCAGTATTTT. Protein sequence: CASSQDPSGRAVSDTQYF.

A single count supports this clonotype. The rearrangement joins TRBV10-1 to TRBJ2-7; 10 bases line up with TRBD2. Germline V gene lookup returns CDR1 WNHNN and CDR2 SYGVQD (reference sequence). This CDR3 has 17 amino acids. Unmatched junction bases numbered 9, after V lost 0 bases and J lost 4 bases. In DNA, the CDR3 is TGCGCCAGCAGTGAGTCGGTGGGAGCGGGAGGGCCTTACGAGCAGTACTTC. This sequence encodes CASSESVGAGGPYEQYF.

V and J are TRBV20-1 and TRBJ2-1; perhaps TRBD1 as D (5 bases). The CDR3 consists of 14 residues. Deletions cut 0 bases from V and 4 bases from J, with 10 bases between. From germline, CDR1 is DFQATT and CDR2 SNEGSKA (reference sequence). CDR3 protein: CSARDRVIYNEQFF. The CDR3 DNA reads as TGCAGTGCTAGAGACAGGGTGATTTACAATGAGCAGTTCTTC.

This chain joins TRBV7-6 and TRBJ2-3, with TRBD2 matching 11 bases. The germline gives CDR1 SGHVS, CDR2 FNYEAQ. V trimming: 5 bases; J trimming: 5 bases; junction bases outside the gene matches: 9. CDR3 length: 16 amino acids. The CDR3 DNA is TGTGCCAGCAGCAAGTTAGCGGGAGGGCGGGGAGATACGCAGTATTTT. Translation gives CASSKLAGGRGDTQYF.

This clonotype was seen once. CDR3 in amino acids: CASSVVADYNEQFF. The CDR3, as DNA: TGTGCCAGCAGCGTAGTAGCGGATTACAATGAGCAGTTCTTC. The V call is TRBV9, the J call TRBJ2-1; TRBD2 might be the D (6 bases). This CDR3 region has 14 residues. V was clipped by 0 bases and J by 4 bases, with 8 bases between them. Per germline, CDR1 SGDLS and CDR2 YYNGEE.

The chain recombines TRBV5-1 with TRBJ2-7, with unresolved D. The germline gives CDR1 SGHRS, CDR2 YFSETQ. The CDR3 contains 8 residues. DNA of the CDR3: TGCACAGCCGACGAGCAGTACTTC. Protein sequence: CTADEQYF.

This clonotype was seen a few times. In DNA, the CDR3 is TGCAGCGCGCGCAGCGGGAGATATTTAGCACAGTATTTT. Its protein product is CSARSGRYLAQYF. The chain links TRBV29-1 to TRBJ2-3; TRBD2 agrees at 8 bases. Germline CDR1 reads SQVTM; CDR2 reads ANQGSEA. The CDR3 is made up of 13 amino acids. After removal of 7 bases from V and 12 bases from J, the junction contained 15 bases not matched to a gene.

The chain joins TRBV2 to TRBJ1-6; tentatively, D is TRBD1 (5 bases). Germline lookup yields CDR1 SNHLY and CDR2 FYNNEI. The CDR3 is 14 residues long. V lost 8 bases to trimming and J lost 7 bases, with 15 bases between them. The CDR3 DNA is TGTGCCAGCGTGCTCGGCGGGGACAATTCACCCCTCCACTTT. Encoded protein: CASVLGGDNSPLHF.

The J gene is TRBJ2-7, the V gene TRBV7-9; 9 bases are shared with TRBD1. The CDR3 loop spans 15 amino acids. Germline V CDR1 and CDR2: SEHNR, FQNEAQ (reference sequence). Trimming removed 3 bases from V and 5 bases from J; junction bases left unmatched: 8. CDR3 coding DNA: TGTGCCAGCAGCTTCTCGAGGGACAGGGAAAACGAGCAGTACTTC. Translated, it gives CASSFSRDRENEQYF. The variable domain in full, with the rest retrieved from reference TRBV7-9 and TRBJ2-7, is DTGVSQNPRHKITKRGQNVTFRCDPISEHNRLYWYRQTLGQGPEFLTYFQNEAQLEKSRLLSDRFSAERPKGSFSTLEIQRTEQGDSAMYLCASSFSRDRENEQYFGPGTRLTVT.

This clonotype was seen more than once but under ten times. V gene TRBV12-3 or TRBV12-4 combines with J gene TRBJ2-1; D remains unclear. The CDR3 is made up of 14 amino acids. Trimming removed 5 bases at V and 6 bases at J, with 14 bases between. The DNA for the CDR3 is TGTGCCAGCAGTCCCCGCGGAGTGCCCAATGAGCAGTTCTTC. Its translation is CASSPRGVPNEQFF.

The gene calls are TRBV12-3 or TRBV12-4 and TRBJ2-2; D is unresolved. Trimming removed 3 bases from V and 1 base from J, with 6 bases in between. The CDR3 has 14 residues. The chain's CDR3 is CASSLFGNTGELFF. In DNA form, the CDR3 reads TGTGCCAGCAGTTTGTTCGGGAACACCGGGGAGCTGTTTTTT.

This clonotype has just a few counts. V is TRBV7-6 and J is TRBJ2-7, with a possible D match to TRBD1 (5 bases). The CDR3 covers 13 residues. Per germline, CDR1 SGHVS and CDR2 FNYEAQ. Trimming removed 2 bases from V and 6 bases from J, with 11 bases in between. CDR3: CASSLQQAREQYF. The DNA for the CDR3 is TGTGCCAGCAGCTTACAACAGGCTCGCGAGCAGTACTTC.

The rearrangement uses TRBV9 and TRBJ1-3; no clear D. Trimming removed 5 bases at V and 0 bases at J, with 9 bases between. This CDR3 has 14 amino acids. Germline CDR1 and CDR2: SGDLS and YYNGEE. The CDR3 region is CASSMRSSGNTIYF. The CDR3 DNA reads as TGTGCCAGCAGTATGCGGAGCTCTGGAAACACCATATATTTT.

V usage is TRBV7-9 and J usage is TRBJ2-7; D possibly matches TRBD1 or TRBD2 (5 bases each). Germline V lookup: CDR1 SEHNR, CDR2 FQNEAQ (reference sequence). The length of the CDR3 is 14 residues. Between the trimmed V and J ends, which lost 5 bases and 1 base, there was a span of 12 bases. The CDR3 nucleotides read TGTGCCAGCAGCCGAGGGGTTCGATCCTACGAGCAGTACTTC. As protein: CASSRGVRSYEQYF.

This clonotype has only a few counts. Here the CDR3 reads CASSNTGFEAFF. The CDR3 nucleotides are TGTGCCAGCAGTAATACAGGTTTTGAAGCTTTCTTT. The rearrangement links TRBV12-3 or TRBV12-4 to TRBJ1-1; D possibly corresponds to TRBD1 (5 bases). The V end lost 5 bases, the J end lost 7 bases, and 11 bases lay between the germline ends. The CDR3 contains 12 residues.

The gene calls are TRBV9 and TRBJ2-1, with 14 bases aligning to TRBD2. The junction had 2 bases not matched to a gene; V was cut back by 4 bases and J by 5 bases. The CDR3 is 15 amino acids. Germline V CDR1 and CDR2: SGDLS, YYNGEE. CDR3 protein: CASSMGLAGDNEQFF. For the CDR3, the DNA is TGTGCCAGCAGCATGGGACTAGCGGGAGACAATGAGCAGTTCTTC.

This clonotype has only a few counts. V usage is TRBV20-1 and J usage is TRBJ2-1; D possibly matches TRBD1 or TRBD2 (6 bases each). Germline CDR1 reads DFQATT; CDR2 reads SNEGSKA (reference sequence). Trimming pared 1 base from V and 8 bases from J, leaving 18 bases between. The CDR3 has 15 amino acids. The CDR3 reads CSARVPLRGGHEQFF. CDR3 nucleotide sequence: TGCAGTGCTAGAGTACCACTAAGAGGGGGGCATGAGCAGTTCTTC.

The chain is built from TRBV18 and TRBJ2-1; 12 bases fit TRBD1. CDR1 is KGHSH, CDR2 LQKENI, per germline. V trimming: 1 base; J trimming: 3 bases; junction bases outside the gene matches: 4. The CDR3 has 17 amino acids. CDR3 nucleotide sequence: TGTGCCAGCTCACCACAGGGACAGGGGGCCGGCTACAATGAGCAGTTCTTC. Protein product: CASSPQGQGAGYNEQFF.